This T cell receptor beta chain was retrieved from a study of cytomegalovirus exposure and HLA in healthy donors. Germline CDR1 reads SGHRS; CDR2 reads YFSETQ. CDR3 size: 15 residues. Trimming shortened V by 0 bases and J by 4 bases, and 12 bases separated the two germline ends. Vbeta (60) and Jbeta (13) primers were used in the PCR. Assay: immunoSEQ multiplex PCR; the TCRdb copy retains only in-frame clones and omits some. This sample has roughly 200,000 clones, with roughly a tenth found just once. This clone was seen more than once but under ten times. The antigen remains unidentified. Broader study findings: An analysis done earlier found most TCR beta V segments productive about 90% or about 30% of the time.

This receptor was identified in a woman aged 25 to 45 in good health and CMV-seropositive. The chain couples TRBV5-1 to TRBJ2-3; D may be TRBD1 (6 bases). What was sequenced was PBMCs. The chain's CDR3 is CASSLARGGADTQYF. CDR3 nucleotides: TGCGCCAGCAGCTTGGCCAGGGGTGGTGCAGATACGCAGTATTTT.